Shown below are 21 T cell receptor beta chains from a single sample sequenced in a study of T cells in Graves' hyperthyroidism and ophthalmopathy. RNA transcripts provided the source from which TCR beta CDR3 regions were amplified. In the first-round RT-PCR of the TCR CDR3, the HTBI primer set was used. TCRdb reanalysed the multiplex PCR reads using MiXCR and keeps one entry per CDR3 protein. This table has 500,000 or so distinct CDR3 sequences, roughly 15% appearing once. Sequenced sample: blood. These receptor sequences come from a woman between 18 and 29 years old with Graves' ophthalmopathy.

This clonotype came up a few times. This may be a read error, as it is one base from a much larger clone. The V call is TRBV28, the J call TRBJ1-1; D is unresolved. Looked up from germline, CDR1 is MDHEN and CDR2 is SYDVKM. The CDR3 contains 13 residues. V lost 4 bases, J lost 5 bases, and 11 bases lay in between. In nucleotides, the CDR3 is TGTGCCAGCAGTTCACGCGGATGGACTGAAGCTTTCTTT. It translates to CASSSRGWTEAFF.

There are many counts of this clonotype. The rearrangement uses TRBV11-1 and TRBJ1-2; D is ambiguous. This CDR3 is built from 16 residues. Germline V lookup: CDR1 SGHAT, CDR2 FQDESV (reference sequence). V lost 5 bases and J 4 bases, leaving 20 bases between the germline ends. The CDR3 bases are TGTGCCAGCAGCCCTACCCCGGTGGACGGCAGCTATGGCTACACCTTC. Its protein product is CASSPTPVDGSYGYTF.

The sample holds a few counts of this clonotype. The rearrangement links TRBV20-1 to TRBJ2-7; D unclear. The germline gives CDR1 DFQATT, CDR2 SNEGSKA (reference sequence). Between the trimmed V and J ends, which lost 0 bases and 0 bases, there was a span of 12 bases. This CDR3 is built from 15 residues. The CDR3 DNA is TGCAGTGCTAGAGATCTCGCCCAGTCCTCCTACGAGCAGTACTTC. It is translated as CSARDLAQSSYEQYF.

This clonotype was recorded many times. CDR3 amino acids: CASSFRTSIPIYEQYF. In DNA form, the CDR3 reads TGTGCCAGCAGTTTTAGGACTAGCATCCCAATCTACGAGCAGTACTTC. V usage is TRBV28 and J usage is TRBJ2-7; 8 nucleotides align to TRBD2. Trimming at V came to 3 bases and at J to 3 bases, leaving 10 bases not matched to a gene. The CDR3 is 16 residues long. Germline assignment: CDR1 MDHEN and CDR2 SYDVKM. Combining the CDR3 with reference TRBV28 and TRBJ2-7 gives the whole variable domain DVKVTQSSRYLVKRTGEKVFLECVQDMDHENMFWYRQDPGLGLRLIYFSYDVKMKEKGDIPEGYSVSREKKERFSLILESASTNQTSMYLCASSFRTSIPIYEQYFGPGTRLTVT.

This clonotype was detected only a few times. The J gene is TRBJ2-1, the V gene TRBV27; D is unclear. Trimming pared 7 bases from V and 8 bases from J, leaving 15 bases between. Per germline, CDR1 MNHEY and CDR2 SMNVEV (reference sequence). The CDR3 is made up of 13 amino acids. CDR3 region: CASNIALGDEQFF. The CDR3 DNA sequence: TGTGCCAGCAACATCGCCCTTGGCGATGAGCAGTTCTTC.

The table lists this clonotype with a few counts. A much larger clone lies a single base off, so this may be a read error. V and J are TRBV11-2 and TRBJ2-3; D gene unclear. The CDR3 length is 16 residues. Germline-derived CDR1 and CDR2 are SGHAT and FQNNGV. The ends were cut back, 0 bases at V and 2 bases at J, with 12 bases in the middle. CDR3: CASSLEARGDTDTQYF. For the CDR3, the DNA is TGTGCCAGCAGCTTAGAAGCGAGAGGAGACACAGATACGCAGTATTTT.

On this clonotype: One base away lies a much larger clone, so this may be a sequencing read error. V and J are TRBV12-3 or TRBV12-4 and TRBJ1-1, with D hard to call. CDR3 length: 14 amino acids. DNA for the CDR3: TGTGCCAGCAGACCCCTTTTAGAGGAGTATGAAGCTCTCTTT. It encodes CASRPLLEEYEALF.

This clonotype occurred many times. V usage is TRBV18 and J usage is TRBJ2-3, with D possibly being TRBD1 or TRBD2 (6 bases each). V dropped 2 bases and J dropped 2 bases, with 14 bases sitting between them. Germline CDR1 is KGHSH and CDR2 is LQKENI. There are 16 residues in the CDR3. The CDR3 spells CASSPTKGEVTDTQYF. DNA of the CDR3: TGTGCCAGCTCACCAACGAAGGGGGAGGTCACAGATACGCAGTATTTT. Complete variable domain (other parts from reference TRBV18 and TRBJ2-3): NAGVMQNPRHLVRRRGQEARLRCSPMKGHSHVYWYRQLPEEGLKFMVYLQKENIIDESGMPKERFSAEFPKEGPSILRIQQVVRGDSAAYFCASSPTKGEVTDTQYFGPGTRLTVL.

This clonotype was seen at least ten times. This rearrangement joins TRBV3-1 to TRBJ1-1; D unclear. V lost 1 base, J lost 5 bases, and 2 bases lay in between. Germline V CDR1 and CDR2: LGHDT, YNNKEL (reference sequence). This CDR3 spans 11 amino acids. The CDR3 loop reads CASSQGTEAFF. CDR3 sequence (DNA): TGTGCCAGCAGCCAAGGGACTGAAGCTTTCTTT.

This clonotype was seen repeatedly, ten times or more. This chain uses TRBV2 with TRBJ1-1, with TRBD1 identical over 7 bases. Germline values: CDR1 SNHLY, CDR2 FYNNEI. This CDR3 contains 13 residues. J was trimmed by 7 bases and V by 2 bases; bases with no gene match: 4. The CDR3 loop is CASSETGDNEAFF. CDR3 bases: TGTGCCAGCAGTGAAACAGGGGATAATGAAGCTTTCTTT.

The CDR3 DNA reads as TGTGCCAGCAGTTTACTAACGGGACTAGCGGGGGGAACGAACACCGGGGAGCTGTTTTTT. Protein: CASSLLTGLAGGTNTGELFF. V and J are TRBV28 and TRBJ2-2; 15 positions agree with TRBD2. The germline CDR1 and CDR2 sequences are MDHEN and SYDVKM. The V and J ends lost 2 bases and 0 bases, in that order; junction bases with no gene match: 7. This CDR3 is 20 amino acids long.

The V and J genes are TRBV5-1 and TRBJ2-7, with 8 bases matching TRBD1. CDR3 length: 13 amino acids. With V trimmed by 6 bases and J by 5 bases, 7 bases remained unmatched. Germline V lookup: CDR1 SGHRS, CDR2 YFSETQ. CDR3 residues: CASKRTGLDEQYF. CDR3 nucleotide sequence: TGCGCCAGCAAACGGACAGGGTTGGACGAGCAGTACTTC.

In its sample, this clonotype was seen many times. V usage is TRBV29-1 and J usage is TRBJ2-1; TRBD2 might be the D (5 bases). The CDR3 spans 12 residues. Trimming pared 3 bases from V and 12 bases from J, leaving 15 bases between. CDR1 is SQVTM and CDR2 is ANQGSEA in the germline V gene. CDR3 nucleotide sequence: TGCAGCGTTGACAAGAAGGGAGTAGGGCAGTTCTTC. It yields the protein CSVDKKGVGQFF.

This clonotype was seen ten or more times. The rearrangement links TRBV30 to TRBJ1-1, with D tentatively TRBD1 (6 bases). Germline V gene lookup returns CDR1 GTSNPN and CDR2 SVGIG (reference sequence). The CDR3 totals 13 residues. The germline V and J ends were trimmed by 6 bases and 1 base, with 12 bases remaining between them. The CDR3 region has the DNA TGTGCCTGCCAGGGGCGGGGGAACACTGAAGCTTTCTTT. It yields the protein CACQGRGNTEAFF.

This clonotype was counted at least ten times. This rearrangement joins TRBV7-8 to TRBJ2-1, with a possible D match to TRBD2 (6 bases). This CDR3 is built from 15 residues. Between the trimmed V and J ends, which lost 5 bases and 7 bases, there was a span of 18 bases. Germline-derived CDR1 and CDR2 are SGHVS and FQNEAQ. The CDR3 sequence is CASSPPLAGGNEQFF. DNA of the CDR3: TGTGCCAGCAGCCCGCCTCTGGCTGGGGGGAATGAGCAGTTCTTC. The variable domain in full, completed from reference TRBV7-8 and TRBJ2-1, reads GAGVSQSPRYKVAKRGQDVALRCDPISGHVSLFWYQQALGQGPEFLTYFQNEAQLDKSGLPSDRFFAERPEGSVSTLKIQRTQQEDSAVYLCASSPPLAGGNEQFFGPGTRLTVL.

The CDR3 DNA sequence: TGTGCCAGCAGCTTAGCTTACAATTTCGACGAGCAGTACTTC. Amino acids: CASSLAYNFDEQYF. This chain uses TRBV7-2 with TRBJ2-7; D uncertain. The CDR3 has 14 amino acids. V lost 0 bases to trimming and J lost 5 bases, with 11 bases between them. Germline V gene lookup returns CDR1 SGHTA and CDR2 FQGNSA.

J is TRBJ2-2 and V is TRBV30; TRBD2 aligns across 7 bases. This CDR3 contains 16 residues. V lost 3 bases and J lost 9; bases outside the gene matches: 16. The V gene's germline CDR1 is GTSNPN and CDR2 SVGIG (reference sequence). DNA of the CDR3: TGTGCCTGGAGGCCCGGGAGCGGGGCGGGGTATAGGGAGCTGTTTTTT. Translated, it gives CAWRPGSGAGYRELFF.

The chain combines TRBV27 with TRBJ2-5; D is uncertain. V lost 7 bases and J 4 bases, leaving 13 bases between the germline ends. Looked up from germline, CDR1 is MNHEY and CDR2 is SMNVEV (reference sequence). The CDR3 length is 13 residues. Here the CDR3 reads CASTHGPGETQYF. The DNA for the CDR3 is TGTGCCAGCACCCACGGCCCCGGAGAGACCCAGTACTTC.

The chain employs TRBV2 and TRBJ2-2; 12 nucleotides agree with TRBD2. This CDR3 is built from 17 residues. V lost 4 bases, J lost 2 bases, and 5 bases stayed unmatched. Per germline, CDR1 SNHLY and CDR2 FYNNEI. CDR3 residues: CASSALGLAGNTGELFF. In nucleotides, the CDR3 is TGTGCCAGCAGTGCCTTAGGACTAGCGGGAAACACCGGGGAGCTGTTTTTT.

This chain joins TRBV11-2 and TRBJ2-3, with D tentatively TRBD2 (7 bases). Germline V gene data show CDR1 as SGHAT and CDR2 as FQNNGV. The CDR3 length is 16 residues. Trimming left V 6 bases short and J 0 bases short, with 16 bases between. The CDR3 protein is CASSPGGGYSTDTQYF. The DNA of the CDR3 is TGTGCCAGCAGTCCTGGGGGGGGCTATAGCACAGATACGCAGTATTTT.

The chain recombines TRBV20-1 with TRBJ1-1; D not certain. This CDR3 is built from 12 residues. Germline V CDR1 and CDR2: DFQATT, SNEGSKA (reference sequence). This chain's CDR3 is CSYRTGRTEAFF. The CDR3 nucleotides read TGCAGCTATCGGACTGGAAGAACTGAAGCTTTCTTT.